This TCR beta chain was sequenced in a study of blood T cell repertoires in COVID-19. At the level of the study: From the United States, Italy and Spain came samples of acute and convalescent COVID-19. The cDNA or gDNA used as material had been derived from T cells, B-cell-depleted T cells, or PBMCs.

This table comes from immunoSEQ multiplex PCR, and its TCRdb copy is limited to in-frame clones, with some not included. The data contain under 350,000 clones, over 75% of them seen just once; the ten biggest clones take up 13%. This clone was seen just once. The CDR3 loop spans 19 amino acids. The V gene end was trimmed by 0 bases and the J gene end by 1 base; junction bases not matched to a gene: 9. CDR1 and CDR2 from the germline V gene are MNHEY and SMNVEV (reference sequence). Sequenced: peripheral blood. The clonotype comes from a human donor in a cohort sampled during active COVID-19. This chain joins TRBV27 and TRBJ2-6; 7 bases are shared with TRBD1. DNA of the CDR3: TGTGCCAGCAGTTTATCGACGCAGGGGGTAAGATCTGGGGCCAACGTCCTGACTTTC. It yields the protein CASSLSTQGVRSGANVLTF.